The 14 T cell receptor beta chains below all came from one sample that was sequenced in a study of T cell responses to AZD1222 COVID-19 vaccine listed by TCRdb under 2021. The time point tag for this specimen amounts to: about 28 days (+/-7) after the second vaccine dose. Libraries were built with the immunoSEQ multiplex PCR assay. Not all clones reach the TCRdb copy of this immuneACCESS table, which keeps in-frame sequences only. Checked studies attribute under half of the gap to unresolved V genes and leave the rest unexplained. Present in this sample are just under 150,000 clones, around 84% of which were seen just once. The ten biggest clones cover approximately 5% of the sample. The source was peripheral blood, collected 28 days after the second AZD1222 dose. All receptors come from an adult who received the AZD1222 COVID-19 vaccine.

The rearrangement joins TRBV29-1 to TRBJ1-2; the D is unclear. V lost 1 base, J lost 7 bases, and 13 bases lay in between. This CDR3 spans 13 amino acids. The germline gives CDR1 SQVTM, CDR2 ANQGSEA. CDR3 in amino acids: CSVEGTRRLGYTF. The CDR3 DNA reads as TGCAGCGTTGAAGGCACCCGGAGGCTTGGCTACACCTTC.

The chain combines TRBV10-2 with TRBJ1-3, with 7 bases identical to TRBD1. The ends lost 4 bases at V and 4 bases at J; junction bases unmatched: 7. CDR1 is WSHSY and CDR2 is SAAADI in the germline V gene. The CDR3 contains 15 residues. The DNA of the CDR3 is TGCGCCAGCAGTGGACAGGGCCGAGGCGGAAACACCATATATTTT. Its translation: CASSGQGRGGNTIYF.

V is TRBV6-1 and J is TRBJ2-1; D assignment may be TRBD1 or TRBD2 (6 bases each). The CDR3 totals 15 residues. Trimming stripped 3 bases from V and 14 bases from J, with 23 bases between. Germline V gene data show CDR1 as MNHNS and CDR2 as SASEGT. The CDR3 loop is CASSEGGRSGPGEFF. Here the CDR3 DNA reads TGTGCCAGCAGTGAGGGGGGACGGAGCGGTCCAGGGGAGTTCTTC.

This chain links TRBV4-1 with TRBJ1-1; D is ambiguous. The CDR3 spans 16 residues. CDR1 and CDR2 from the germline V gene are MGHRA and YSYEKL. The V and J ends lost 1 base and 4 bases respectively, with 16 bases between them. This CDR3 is CASSQGSALLVTEAFF. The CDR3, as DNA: TGCGCCAGCAGCCAAGGGTCGGCGCTTCTCGTCACTGAAGCTTTCTTT.

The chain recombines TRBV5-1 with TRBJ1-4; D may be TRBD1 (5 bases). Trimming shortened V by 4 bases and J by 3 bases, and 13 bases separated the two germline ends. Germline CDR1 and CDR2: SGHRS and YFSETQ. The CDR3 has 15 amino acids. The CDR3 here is CASSLAGAPNEKLFF. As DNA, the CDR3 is TGCGCCAGCAGCCTTGCCGGGGCGCCTAATGAAAAACTGTTTTTT.

The DNA for the CDR3 is TGTGCCAGCAGCTTAGGGACAGCTGAAAAACTGTTTTTT. Its protein product is CASSLGTAEKLFF. The V and J genes are TRBV7-2 and TRBJ1-4; maybe TRBD1 (6 bases). This CDR3 has 13 amino acids. Trimming removed 1 base at V and 7 bases at J, with 7 bases between. CDR1 is SGHTA, CDR2 FQGNSA, per germline.

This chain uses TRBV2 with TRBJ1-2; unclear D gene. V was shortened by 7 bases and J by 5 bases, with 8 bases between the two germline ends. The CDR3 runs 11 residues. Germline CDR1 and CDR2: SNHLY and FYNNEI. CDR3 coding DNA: TGTGCCAGCAAAGACTATTATGGCTACACCTTC. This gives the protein CASKDYYGYTF.

The CDR3 nucleotides are TGTGCCAGTAGTAGGCAGATCGGCGGGGAGCTGTTTTTT. Translation: CASSRQIGGELFF. The chain uses TRBV19 and TRBJ2-2; D gene unclear. Germline V CDR1 and CDR2: LNHDA, SQIVND (reference sequence). CDR3 length: 13 amino acids. V lost 4 bases and J lost 7, with 10 bases in between.

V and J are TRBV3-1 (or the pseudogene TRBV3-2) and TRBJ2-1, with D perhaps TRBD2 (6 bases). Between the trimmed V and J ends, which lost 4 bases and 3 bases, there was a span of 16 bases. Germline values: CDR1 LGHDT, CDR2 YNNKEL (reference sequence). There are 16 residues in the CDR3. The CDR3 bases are TGTGCCAGCAGCCCTCTTCGGGGGTCCTTCTACAATGAGCAGTTCTTC. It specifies CASSPLRGSFYNEQFF.

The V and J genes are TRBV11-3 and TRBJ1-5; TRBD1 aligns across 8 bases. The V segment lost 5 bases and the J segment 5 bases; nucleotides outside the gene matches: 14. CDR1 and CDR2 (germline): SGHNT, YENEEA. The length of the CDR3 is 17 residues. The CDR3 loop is CASSHPSSTGEHQPQHF. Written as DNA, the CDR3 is TGTGCCAGCAGCCATCCCAGCTCGACAGGGGAGCATCAGCCCCAGCATTTT.

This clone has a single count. The CDR3, as DNA: TGTGCCAGCAGCACCCTTGGGGGGAGGGCCGAGGAGACCCAGTACTTC. Protein: CASSTLGGRAEETQYF. The V gene is TRBV3-1 (or the pseudogene TRBV3-2), the J gene TRBJ2-5; 7 bases are shared with TRBD2. Germline lookup yields CDR1 LGHDT and CDR2 YNNKEL (reference sequence). The ends lost 5 bases at V and 5 bases at J; junction bases unmatched: 14. The CDR3 length is 16 residues.

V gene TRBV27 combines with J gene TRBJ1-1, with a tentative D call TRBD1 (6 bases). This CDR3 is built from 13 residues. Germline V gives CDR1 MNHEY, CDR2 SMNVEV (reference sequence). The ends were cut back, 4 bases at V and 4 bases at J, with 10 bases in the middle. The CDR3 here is CASSSGALTEAFF. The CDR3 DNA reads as TGTGCCAGCAGTTCGGGGGCCCTCACTGAAGCTTTCTTT.

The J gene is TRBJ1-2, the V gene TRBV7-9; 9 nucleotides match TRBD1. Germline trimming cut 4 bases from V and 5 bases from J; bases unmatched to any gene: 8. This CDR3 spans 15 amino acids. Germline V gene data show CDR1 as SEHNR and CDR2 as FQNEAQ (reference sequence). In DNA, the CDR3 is TGTGCCAGCAGCTCACCTAGGACAGGGGATTATGGCTACACCTTC. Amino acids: CASSSPRTGDYGYTF.

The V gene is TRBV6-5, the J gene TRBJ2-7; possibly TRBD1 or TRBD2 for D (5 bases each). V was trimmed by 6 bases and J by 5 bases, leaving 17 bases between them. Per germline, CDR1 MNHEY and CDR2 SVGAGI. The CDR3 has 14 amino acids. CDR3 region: CASSLRDGYNEQYF. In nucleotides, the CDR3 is TGTGCCAGCAGCCTCCGGGACGGCTACAACGAGCAGTACTTC.